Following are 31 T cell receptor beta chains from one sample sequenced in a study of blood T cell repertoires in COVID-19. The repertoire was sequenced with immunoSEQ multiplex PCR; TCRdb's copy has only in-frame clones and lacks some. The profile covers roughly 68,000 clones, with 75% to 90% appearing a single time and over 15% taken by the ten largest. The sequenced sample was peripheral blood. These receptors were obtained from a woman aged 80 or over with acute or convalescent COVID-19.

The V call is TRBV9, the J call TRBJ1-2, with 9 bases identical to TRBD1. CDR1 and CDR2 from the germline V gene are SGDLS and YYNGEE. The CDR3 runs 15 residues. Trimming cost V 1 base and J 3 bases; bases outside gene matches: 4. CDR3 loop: CASSVRDRVDYGYTF. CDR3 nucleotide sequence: TGTGCCAGCAGCGTAAGGGACAGGGTCGACTATGGCTACACCTTC.

The CDR3, as DNA: TGTGCCAGCTTCCGGGACAGGTGGGACTATGGCTACACCTTC. Amino acids: CASFRDRWDYGYTF. The chain has TRBV18 and TRBJ1-2; 8 bases agree with TRBD1. With 7 bases clipped from V and 3 bases from J, the junction kept 7 bases outside the gene matches. The CDR3 totals 14 residues. CDR1 and CDR2 (germline): KGHSH, LQKENI.

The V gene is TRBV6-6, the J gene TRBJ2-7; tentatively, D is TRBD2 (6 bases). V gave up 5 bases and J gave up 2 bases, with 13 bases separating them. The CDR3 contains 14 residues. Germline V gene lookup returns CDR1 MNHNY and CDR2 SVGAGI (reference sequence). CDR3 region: CASSQTGGPYEQYF. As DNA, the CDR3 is TGTGCCAGCAGTCAAACAGGAGGGCCCTACGAGCAGTACTTC.

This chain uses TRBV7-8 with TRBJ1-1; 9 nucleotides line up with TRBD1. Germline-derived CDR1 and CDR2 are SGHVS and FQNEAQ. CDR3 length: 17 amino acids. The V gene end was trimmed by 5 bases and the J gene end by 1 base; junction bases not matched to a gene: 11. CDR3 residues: CASSLRTGAAGNTEAFF. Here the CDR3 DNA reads TGTGCCAGCAGCCTCAGGACAGGGGCCGCGGGGAACACTGAAGCTTTCTTT. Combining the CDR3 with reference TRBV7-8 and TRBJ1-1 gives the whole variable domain GAGVSQSPRYKVAKRGQDVALRCDPISGHVSLFWYQQALGQGPEFLTYFQNEAQLDKSGLPSDRFFAERPEGSVSTLKIQRTQQEDSAVYLCASSLRTGAAGNTEAFFGQGTRLTVV.

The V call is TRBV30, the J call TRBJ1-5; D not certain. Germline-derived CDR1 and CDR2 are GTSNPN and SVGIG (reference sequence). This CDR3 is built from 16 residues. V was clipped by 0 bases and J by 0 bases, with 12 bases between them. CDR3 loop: CAWSVGTAYSNQPQHF. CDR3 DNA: TGTGCCTGGAGTGTTGGTACAGCCTATAGCAATCAGCCCCAGCATTTT. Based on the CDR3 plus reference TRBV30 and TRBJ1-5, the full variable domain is SQTIHQWPATLVQPVGSPLSLECTVEGTSNPNLYWYRQAAGRGLQLLFYSVGIGQISSEVPQNLSASRPQDRQFILSSKKLLLSDSGFYLCAWSVGTAYSNQPQHFGDGTRLSIL.

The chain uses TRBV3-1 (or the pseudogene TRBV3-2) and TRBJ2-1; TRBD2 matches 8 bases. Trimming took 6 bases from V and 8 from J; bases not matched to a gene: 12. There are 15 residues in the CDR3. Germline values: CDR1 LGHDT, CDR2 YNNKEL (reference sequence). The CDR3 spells CASRNRGLGVDEQFF. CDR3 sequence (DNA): TGTGCCAGCAGGAACCGGGGACTAGGGGTCGATGAGCAGTTCTTC.

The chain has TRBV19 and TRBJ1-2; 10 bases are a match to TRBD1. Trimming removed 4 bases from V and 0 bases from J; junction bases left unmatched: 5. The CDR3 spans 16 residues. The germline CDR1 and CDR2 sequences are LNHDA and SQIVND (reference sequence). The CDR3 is CASSTDRGIANYGYTF. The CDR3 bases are TGTGCCAGTAGTACGGACAGGGGGATCGCTAACTATGGCTACACCTTC.

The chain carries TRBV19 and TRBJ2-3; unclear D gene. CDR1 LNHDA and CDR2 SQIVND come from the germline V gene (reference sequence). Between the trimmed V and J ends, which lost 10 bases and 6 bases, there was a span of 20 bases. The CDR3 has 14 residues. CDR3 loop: CATKERPLEDTQYF. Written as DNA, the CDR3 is TGTGCCACCAAGGAGCGTCCCCTCGAGGATACGCAGTATTTT.

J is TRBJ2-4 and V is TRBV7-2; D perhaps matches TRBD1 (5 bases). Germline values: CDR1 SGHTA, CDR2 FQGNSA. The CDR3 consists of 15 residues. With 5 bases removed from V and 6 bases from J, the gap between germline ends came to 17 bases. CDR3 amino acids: CASSHRRAQGNIQYF. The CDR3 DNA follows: TGTGCCAGCAGCCACCGTAGGGCGCAGGGAAACATTCAGTACTTC.

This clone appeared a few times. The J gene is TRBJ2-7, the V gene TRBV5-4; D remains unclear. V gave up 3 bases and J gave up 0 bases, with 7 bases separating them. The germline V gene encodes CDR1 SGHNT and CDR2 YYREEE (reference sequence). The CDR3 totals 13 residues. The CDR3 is CASSSYNSYEQYF. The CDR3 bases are TGTGCCAGCAGCTCATACAACTCCTACGAGCAGTACTTC.

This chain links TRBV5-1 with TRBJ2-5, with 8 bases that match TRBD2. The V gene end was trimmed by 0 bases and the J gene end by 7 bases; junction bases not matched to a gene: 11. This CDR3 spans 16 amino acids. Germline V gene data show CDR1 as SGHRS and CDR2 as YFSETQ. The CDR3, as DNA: TGCGCCAGCAGCTTGGATCCAGCGGGAGCCCCCGGGACCCAGTACTTC. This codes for CASSLDPAGAPGTQYF.

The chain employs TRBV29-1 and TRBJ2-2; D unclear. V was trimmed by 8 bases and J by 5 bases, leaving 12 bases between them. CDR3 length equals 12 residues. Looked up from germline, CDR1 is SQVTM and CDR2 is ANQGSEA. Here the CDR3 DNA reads TGCAGCTTCGAGGAGAGGACCGGGGAGCTGTTTTTT. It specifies CSFEERTGELFF.

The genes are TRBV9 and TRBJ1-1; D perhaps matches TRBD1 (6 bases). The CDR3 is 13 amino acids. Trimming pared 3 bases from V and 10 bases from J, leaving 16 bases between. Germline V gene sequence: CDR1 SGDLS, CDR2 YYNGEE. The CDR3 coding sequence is TGTGCCAGCAGCGCTCAAATACAGGGTGCAGCTTTCTTT. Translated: CASSAQIQGAAFF.

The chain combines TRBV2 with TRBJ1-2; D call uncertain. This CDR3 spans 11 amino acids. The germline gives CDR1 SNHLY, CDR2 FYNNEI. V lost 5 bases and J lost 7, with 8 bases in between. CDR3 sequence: CASSSGRGYTF. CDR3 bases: TGTGCCAGCAGTTCCGGTCGTGGCTACACCTTC.

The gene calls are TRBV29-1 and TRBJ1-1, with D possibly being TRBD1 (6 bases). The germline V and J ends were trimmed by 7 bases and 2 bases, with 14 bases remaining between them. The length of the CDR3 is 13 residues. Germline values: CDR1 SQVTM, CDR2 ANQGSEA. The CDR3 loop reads CSAWTDRNTEAFF. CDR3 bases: TGCAGCGCTTGGACAGACAGAAACACTGAAGCTTTCTTT.

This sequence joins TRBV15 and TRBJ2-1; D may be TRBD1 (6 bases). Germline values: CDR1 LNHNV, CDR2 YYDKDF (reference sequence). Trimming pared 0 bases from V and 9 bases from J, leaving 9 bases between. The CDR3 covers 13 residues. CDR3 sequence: CATSRDRGGEQFF. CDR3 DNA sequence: TGTGCCACCAGCAGAGACAGGGGTGGTGAGCAGTTCTTC.

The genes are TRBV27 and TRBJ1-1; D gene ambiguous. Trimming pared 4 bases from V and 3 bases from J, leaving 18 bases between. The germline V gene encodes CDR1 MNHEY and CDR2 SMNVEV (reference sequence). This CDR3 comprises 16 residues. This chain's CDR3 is CASSSSSLLPDTEAFF. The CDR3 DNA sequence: TGTGCCAGCAGTTCATCCTCCCTCCTACCTGACACTGAAGCTTTCTTT.

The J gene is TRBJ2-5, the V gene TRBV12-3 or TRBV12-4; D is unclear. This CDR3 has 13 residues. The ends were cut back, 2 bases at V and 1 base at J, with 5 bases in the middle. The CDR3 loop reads CASSLTPQETQYF. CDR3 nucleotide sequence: TGTGCCAGCAGTTTAACTCCCCAAGAGACCCAGTACTTC.

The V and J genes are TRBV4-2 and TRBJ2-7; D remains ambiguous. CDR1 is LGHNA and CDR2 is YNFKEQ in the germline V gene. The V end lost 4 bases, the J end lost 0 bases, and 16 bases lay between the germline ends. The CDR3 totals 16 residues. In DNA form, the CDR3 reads TGTGCCAGCAGCCTCGCGTCGTCTATGAGCTCCTACGAGCAGTACTTC. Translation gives CASSLASSMSSYEQYF.

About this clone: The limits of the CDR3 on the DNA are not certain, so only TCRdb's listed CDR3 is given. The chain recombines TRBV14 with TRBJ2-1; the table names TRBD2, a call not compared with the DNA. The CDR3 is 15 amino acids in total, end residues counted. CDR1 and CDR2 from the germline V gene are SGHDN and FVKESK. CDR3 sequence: CASSQAWASGSLLFF.

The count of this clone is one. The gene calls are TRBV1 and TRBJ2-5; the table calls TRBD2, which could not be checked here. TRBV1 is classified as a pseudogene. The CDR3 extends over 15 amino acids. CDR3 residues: CTSSQSGGGQETQYF. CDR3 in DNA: TGCACCAGCAGCCAAAGCGGGGGGGGACAAGAGACCCAGTACTTC.

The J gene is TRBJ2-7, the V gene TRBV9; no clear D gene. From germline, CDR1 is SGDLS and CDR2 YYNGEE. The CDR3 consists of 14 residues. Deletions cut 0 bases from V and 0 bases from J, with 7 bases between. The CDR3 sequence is CASSVDPGSYEQYF. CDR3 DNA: TGTGCCAGCAGCGTAGATCCGGGCTCCTACGAGCAGTACTTC.

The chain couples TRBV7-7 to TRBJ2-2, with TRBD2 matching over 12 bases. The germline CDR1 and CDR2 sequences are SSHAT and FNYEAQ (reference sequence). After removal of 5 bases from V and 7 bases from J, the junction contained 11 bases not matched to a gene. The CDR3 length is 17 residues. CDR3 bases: TGTGCCAGCAGCAGAGGGGGCCTAGCGGGAGGGCACGGGGAGCTGTTTTTT. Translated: CASSRGGLAGGHGELFF.

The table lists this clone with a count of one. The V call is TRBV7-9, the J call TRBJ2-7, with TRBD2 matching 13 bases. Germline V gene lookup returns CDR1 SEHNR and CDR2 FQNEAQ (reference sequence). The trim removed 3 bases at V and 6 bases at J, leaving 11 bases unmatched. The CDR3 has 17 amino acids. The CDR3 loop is CASSFWTSGGLRSEQYF. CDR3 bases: TGTGCCAGCAGCTTTTGGACTAGCGGGGGACTACGCTCCGAGCAGTACTTC.

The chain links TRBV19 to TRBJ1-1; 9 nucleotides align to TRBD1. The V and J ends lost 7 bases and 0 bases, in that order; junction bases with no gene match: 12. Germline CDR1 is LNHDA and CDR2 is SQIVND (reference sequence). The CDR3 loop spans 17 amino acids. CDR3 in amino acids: CASILQGAVGVNTEAFF. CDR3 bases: TGTGCCAGTATACTACAGGGGGCCGTCGGGGTGAACACTGAAGCTTTCTTT.

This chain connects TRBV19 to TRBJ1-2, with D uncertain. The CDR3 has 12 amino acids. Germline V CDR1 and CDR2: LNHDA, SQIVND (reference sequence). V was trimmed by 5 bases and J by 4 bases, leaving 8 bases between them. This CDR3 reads CASSPQAYGYTF. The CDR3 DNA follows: TGTGCCAGTAGTCCGCAAGCCTATGGCTACACCTTC.

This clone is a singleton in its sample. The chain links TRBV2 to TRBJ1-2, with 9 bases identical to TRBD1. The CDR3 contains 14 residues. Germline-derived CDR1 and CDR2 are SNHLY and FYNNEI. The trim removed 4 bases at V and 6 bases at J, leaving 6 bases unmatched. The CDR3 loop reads CASSGTGAIDGYTF. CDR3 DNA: TGTGCCAGCAGTGGGACAGGGGCTATTGATGGCTACACCTTC.

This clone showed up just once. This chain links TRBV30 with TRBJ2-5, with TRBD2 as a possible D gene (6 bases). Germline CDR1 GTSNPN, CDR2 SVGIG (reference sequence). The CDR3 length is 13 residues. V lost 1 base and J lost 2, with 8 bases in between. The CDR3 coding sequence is TGTGCCTGGAGTGATGGGGGGCAAGAGACCCAGTACTTC. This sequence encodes CAWSDGGQETQYF.

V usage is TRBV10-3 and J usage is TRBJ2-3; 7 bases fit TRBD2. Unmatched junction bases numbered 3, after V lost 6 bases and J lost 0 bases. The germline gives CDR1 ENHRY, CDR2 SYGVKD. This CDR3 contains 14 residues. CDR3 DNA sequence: TGTGCCATCAGCGGGGGGACTAGCACAGATACGCAGTATTTT. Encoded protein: CAISGGTSTDTQYF.

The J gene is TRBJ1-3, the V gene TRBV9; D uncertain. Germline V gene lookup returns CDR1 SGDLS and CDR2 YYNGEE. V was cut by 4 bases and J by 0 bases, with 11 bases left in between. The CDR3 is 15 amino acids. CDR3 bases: TGTGCCAGCAGCCCTCAGATCAACTCTGGAAACACCATATATTTT. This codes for CASSPQINSGNTIYF.

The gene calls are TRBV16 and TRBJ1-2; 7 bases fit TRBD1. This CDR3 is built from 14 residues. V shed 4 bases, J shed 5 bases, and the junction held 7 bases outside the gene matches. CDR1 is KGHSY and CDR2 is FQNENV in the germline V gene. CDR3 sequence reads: CASSPAGGRYGYTF. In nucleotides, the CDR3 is TGTGCCAGCAGCCCCGCAGGGGGTAGGTATGGCTACACCTTC.